The clone carrying this TCR beta chain was seen more than once but under ten times. Its specificity is unknown. V gave up 1 base and J gave up 5 bases; unmatched junction bases: 9. Germline-derived CDR1 and CDR2 are SGHDN and FVKESK. This CDR3 region has 16 residues. The data originate from a study of regulatory T cells in long-lasting Graves disease. Study summary: It was over 5 years of antithyroid drugs, with positive TSH receptor antibodies, that meant persistent Graves' disease. General study points: More public clonotypes were shared by persistent patients (about 2,700) than by new patients (about 970). When disease was persistent, TRBV28, TRBJ1-2 and TRBJ2-5 were the favored segments.

CDR3-region Arm-PCR and iRepertoire HTBI primers produced the TCR beta libraries. Each CDR3 protein gets one entry after TCRdb re-called the multiplex PCR reads with MiXCR. The data hold over 350,000 distinct CDR3 sequences, with less than 25% observed a single time. Time point given: persistent/refractory GD, antithyroid drugs over 5 years with positive TRAb. PBMCs were the source of the RNA used for TCR sequencing. V and J are TRBV14 and TRBJ2-5; 8 bases agree with TRBD2. Sequenced material: peripheral blood mononuclear cells (PBMCs), taken when the disease was refractory, from a patient treated with antithyroid drugs. The receptor was derived from a female donor with Graves disease. CDR3 DNA: TGTGCCAGCAGCCAAGTTTCGGGACTAGTTCGCGAGACCCAGTACTTC. Protein: CASSQVSGLVRETQYF.